This passage covers 24 T cell receptor beta chains from one sample sequenced in a study of human CD8 memory T cell subsets. TCR beta libraries were made by UMI-labeled 5' RACE. TCRdb reprocessed the 5' RACE reads and reports one entry per CDR3 protein, with no DNA. This sample's clone table lists 8,500 to 14,000 distinct CDR3 sequences. Sequenced: CD8+ T cells from PBMCs. These TCRs come from a human donor in good health.

The gene calls are TRBV20-1 and TRBJ2-3; lacking DNA, the TRBD1 call made by TCRdb goes unchecked. The CDR3 has 15 residues. Germline V gene lookup returns CDR1 DFQATT and CDR2 SNEGSKA (reference sequence). The chain's CDR3 is CSAAGHPLSTDTQYF.

This chain's CDR3 is CSAIQDRRNYEQYF. J is TRBJ2-7 and V is TRBV29-1; the TRBD1 assignment by TCRdb is unverifiable without DNA. CDR3 size: 14 residues. The germline V gene has CDR1 SQVTM and CDR2 ANQGSEA.

The chain is built from TRBV7-6 and TRBJ1-5. The CDR3 extends over 13 amino acids. Germline V gives CDR1 SGHVS, CDR2 FNYEAQ. This CDR3 is CASSLTSNQPQHF.

The V gene is TRBV12-3 or TRBV12-4, the J gene TRBJ2-3. CDR3 length equals 13 residues. The CDR3: CASTWQVLDTQYF.

By frequency, this clonotype registers medium-sized. This chain connects TRBV7-9 to TRBJ2-7; without DNA, the TCRdb call of TRBD1 cannot be checked. Germline V gives CDR1 SEHNR, CDR2 FQNEAQ (reference sequence). This CDR3 has 14 amino acids. CDR3 residues: CASQQGGSPYEQYF.

This clonotype registers medium-sized (0.01 to 0.1%) by frequency. V and J are TRBV20-1 and TRBJ2-7; the TCRdb call, TRBD1, lacks DNA for checking. Germline CDR1 DFQATT, CDR2 SNEGSKA (reference sequence). CDR3 length: 13 amino acids. The CDR3 protein is CSAPAGETYEQYF.

This CDR3 is CASRERTSAIQETQYF. The V and J genes are TRBV2 and TRBJ2-5; TCRdb designates TRBD1, a call that cannot be tested without DNA. Germline loops: CDR1 SNHLY, CDR2 FYNNEI. The CDR3 spans 16 residues. Together with reference TRBV2 and TRBJ2-5, the CDR3 gives the full variable domain: EPEVTQTPSHQVTQMGQEVILRCVPISNHLYFYWYRQILGQKVEFLVSFYNNEISEKSEIFDDQFSVERPDGSNFTLKIRSTKLEDSAMYFCASRERTSAIQETQYFGPGTRLLVL.

CDR3 sequence reads: CASSLVYTGGRNEQFF. This chain links TRBV5-5 with TRBJ2-1; TCRdb lists TRBD1, though no DNA is available to test this call. This CDR3 contains 16 residues. In germline, CDR1 is SGHKS, CDR2 YYEKEE (reference sequence).

This sequence joins TRBV5-4 and TRBJ1-1; checking the TCRdb D call of TRBD1 is not possible without DNA. Per germline, CDR1 SGHNT and CDR2 YYREEE (reference sequence). The CDR3 sequence is 14 residues long. CDR3 sequence reads: CASSLDQGIAEAFF. The full variable domain, completed using reference TRBV5-4 and TRBJ1-1, is ETGVTQSPTHLIKTRGQQVTLRCSSQSGHNTVSWYQQALGQGPQFIFQYYREEENGRGNFPPRFSGLQFPNYSSELNVNALELDDSALYLCASSLDQGIAEAFFGQGTRLTVV.

By frequency, this clonotype registers medium-sized. The chain joins TRBV28 to TRBJ2-2; checking the TCRdb D call of TRBD1 is not possible without DNA. Germline CDR1 is MDHEN and CDR2 is SYDVKM. This CDR3 contains 19 residues. This CDR3 is CASSSPPSDRDLNTGELFF.

This chain connects TRBV7-6 to TRBJ2-7; TCRdb reports TRBD1, a call that lacks DNA to check it against. The CDR3 contains 14 residues. Germline-derived CDR1 and CDR2 are SGHVS and FNYEAQ. CDR3 amino acids: CASTPSGPGYEQYF.

The chain has TRBV7-8 and TRBJ2-1; TCRdb reports TRBD2, a call that lacks DNA to check it against. This CDR3 region has 17 residues. In germline, CDR1 is SGHVS, CDR2 FQNEAQ. CDR3 sequence: CASSRTSGEPSYNEQFF.

The chain uses TRBV5-5 and TRBJ2-2; checking the TCRdb D call of TRBD1 is not possible without DNA. Per germline, CDR1 SGHKS and CDR2 YYEKEE (reference sequence). The CDR3 totals 15 residues. The CDR3 loop is CASSGRSSNTGELFF. The variable domain in full, with the rest retrieved from reference TRBV5-5 and TRBJ2-2, is DAGVTQSPTHLIKTRGQQVTLRCSPISGHKSVSWYQQVLGQGPQFIFQYYEKEERGRGNFPDRFSARQFPNYSSELNVNALLLGDSALYLCASSGRSSNTGELFFGEGSRLTVL.

Its frequency marks this clonotype as medium-sized. The chain links TRBV15 to TRBJ2-1; there is no DNA to check the TCRdb D call of TRBD2. Germline CDR1 LNHNV, CDR2 YYDKDF (reference sequence). The length of the CDR3 is 15 residues. The CDR3 sequence: CATSRDQEGRNEQFF.

By frequency, this clonotype registers medium-sized. The chain is built from TRBV6-2 or TRBV6-3 and TRBJ2-7; TCRdb outputs TRBD2, but without DNA this stays unchecked. The CDR3 covers 14 residues. Germline CDR1 is MNHEY and CDR2 is SVGEGT. The CDR3 reads CASSTTSGYYEQYF.

The J gene is TRBJ2-1, the V gene TRBV28; TCRdb's assignment of TRBD2 cannot be checked, as there is no DNA. In germline, CDR1 is MDHEN, CDR2 SYDVKM. This CDR3 spans 17 amino acids. CDR3 region: CASSSYLERGFYNEQFF.

This chain links TRBV10-3 with TRBJ2-1. The CDR3 covers 13 residues. Germline CDR1 ENHRY, CDR2 SYGVKD. This chain's CDR3 is CAISEGNHNEQFF.

The chain couples TRBV7-9 to TRBJ2-7; without DNA, the TCRdb call of TRBD1 cannot be checked. Germline values: CDR1 SEHNR, CDR2 FQNEAQ (reference sequence). CDR3 length: 15 residues. This CDR3 is CASSGRARGTYEQYF.

The rearrangement links TRBV5-1 to TRBJ2-7; TCRdb lists TRBD1, though no DNA is available to test this call. This CDR3 spans 15 amino acids. The germline gives CDR1 SGHRS, CDR2 YFSETQ. The CDR3 loop is CASSLGGIPAYEQYF.

Frequency places this clonotype as medium-sized. The V call is TRBV7-6, the J call TRBJ2-7. The CDR3 spans 13 residues. Germline V gives CDR1 SGHVS, CDR2 FNYEAQ. CDR3 loop: CASSQDSSYEQYF. The whole variable domain, remainder taken from reference TRBV7-6 and TRBJ2-7, is GAGVSQSPRYKVTKRGQDVALRCDPISGHVSLYWYRQALGQGPEFLTYFNYEAQQDKSGLPNDRFSAERPEGSISTLTIQRTEQRDSAMYRCASSQDSSYEQYFGPGTRLTVT.

The rearrangement uses TRBV20-1 and TRBJ2-1. CDR3 length: 14 amino acids. CDR1 is DFQATT and CDR2 is SNEGSKA in the germline V gene (reference sequence). CDR3 sequence: CSARGPTLYNEQFF.

CDR3 sequence: CASSSSPTDTQYF. The gene calls are TRBV7-6 and TRBJ2-3. This CDR3 spans 13 amino acids. Germline V gene data show CDR1 as SGHVS and CDR2 as FNYEAQ.

The J gene is TRBJ1-6, the V gene TRBV19. The length of the CDR3 is 16 residues. CDR1 and CDR2 (germline): LNHDA, SQIVND (reference sequence). CDR3 loop: CASSILGSSYNSPLHF. The variable domain in full, completed from reference TRBV19 and TRBJ1-6, reads DGGITQSPKYLFRKEGQNVTLSCEQNLNHDAMYWYRQDPGQGLRLIYYSQIVNDFQKGDIAEGYSVSREKKESFPLTVTSAQKNPTAFYLCASSILGSSYNSPLHFGNGTRLTVT.

The chain carries TRBV28 and TRBJ1-6; TCRdb lists TRBD1, though no DNA is available to test this call. CDR3 length equals 15 residues. CDR1 and CDR2 from the germline V gene are MDHEN and SYDVKM. CDR3 sequence reads: CASNLQGSYNSPLHF.